This TCR beta chain was documented in a study of memory CD4+ T cells and cytomegalovirus serostatus. General study points: Median bootstrapped AUC for CMV status was approximately 0.95 originally, less than 0.93 US-trained. CD4+ memory repertoires contained about 40% of the roughly 150 reported CMV TCRbeta sequences.

Using immunoSEQ multiplex PCR, the repertoire was profiled, and TCRdb retains in-frame clones only, with some absent. Here the sample spans roughly 84,000 clones, 80% being singletons. Single viable CD3+CD4+CD8-CD45RO+ cells were sorted as the memory CD4+ T cells. Donors' CMV status reflects serum IgG against pp150, pp28, p38, p52. This clone was detected only a few times. Its specificity is not known. This TCR came from an adult in good health and CMV-seronegative. The source material was memory CD4+ T cells from blood.

CDR3 sequence: CASSYPDGEAFF. The DNA of the CDR3 is TGTGCCAGCAGTTACCCCGACGGTGAAGCTTTCTTT. J is TRBJ1-1 and V is TRBV6-6; no clear D. The CDR3 is 12 residues long. Germline V gene data show CDR1 as MNHNY and CDR2 as SVGAGI (reference sequence). With 2 bases removed from V and 7 bases from J, the gap between germline ends came to 8 bases.